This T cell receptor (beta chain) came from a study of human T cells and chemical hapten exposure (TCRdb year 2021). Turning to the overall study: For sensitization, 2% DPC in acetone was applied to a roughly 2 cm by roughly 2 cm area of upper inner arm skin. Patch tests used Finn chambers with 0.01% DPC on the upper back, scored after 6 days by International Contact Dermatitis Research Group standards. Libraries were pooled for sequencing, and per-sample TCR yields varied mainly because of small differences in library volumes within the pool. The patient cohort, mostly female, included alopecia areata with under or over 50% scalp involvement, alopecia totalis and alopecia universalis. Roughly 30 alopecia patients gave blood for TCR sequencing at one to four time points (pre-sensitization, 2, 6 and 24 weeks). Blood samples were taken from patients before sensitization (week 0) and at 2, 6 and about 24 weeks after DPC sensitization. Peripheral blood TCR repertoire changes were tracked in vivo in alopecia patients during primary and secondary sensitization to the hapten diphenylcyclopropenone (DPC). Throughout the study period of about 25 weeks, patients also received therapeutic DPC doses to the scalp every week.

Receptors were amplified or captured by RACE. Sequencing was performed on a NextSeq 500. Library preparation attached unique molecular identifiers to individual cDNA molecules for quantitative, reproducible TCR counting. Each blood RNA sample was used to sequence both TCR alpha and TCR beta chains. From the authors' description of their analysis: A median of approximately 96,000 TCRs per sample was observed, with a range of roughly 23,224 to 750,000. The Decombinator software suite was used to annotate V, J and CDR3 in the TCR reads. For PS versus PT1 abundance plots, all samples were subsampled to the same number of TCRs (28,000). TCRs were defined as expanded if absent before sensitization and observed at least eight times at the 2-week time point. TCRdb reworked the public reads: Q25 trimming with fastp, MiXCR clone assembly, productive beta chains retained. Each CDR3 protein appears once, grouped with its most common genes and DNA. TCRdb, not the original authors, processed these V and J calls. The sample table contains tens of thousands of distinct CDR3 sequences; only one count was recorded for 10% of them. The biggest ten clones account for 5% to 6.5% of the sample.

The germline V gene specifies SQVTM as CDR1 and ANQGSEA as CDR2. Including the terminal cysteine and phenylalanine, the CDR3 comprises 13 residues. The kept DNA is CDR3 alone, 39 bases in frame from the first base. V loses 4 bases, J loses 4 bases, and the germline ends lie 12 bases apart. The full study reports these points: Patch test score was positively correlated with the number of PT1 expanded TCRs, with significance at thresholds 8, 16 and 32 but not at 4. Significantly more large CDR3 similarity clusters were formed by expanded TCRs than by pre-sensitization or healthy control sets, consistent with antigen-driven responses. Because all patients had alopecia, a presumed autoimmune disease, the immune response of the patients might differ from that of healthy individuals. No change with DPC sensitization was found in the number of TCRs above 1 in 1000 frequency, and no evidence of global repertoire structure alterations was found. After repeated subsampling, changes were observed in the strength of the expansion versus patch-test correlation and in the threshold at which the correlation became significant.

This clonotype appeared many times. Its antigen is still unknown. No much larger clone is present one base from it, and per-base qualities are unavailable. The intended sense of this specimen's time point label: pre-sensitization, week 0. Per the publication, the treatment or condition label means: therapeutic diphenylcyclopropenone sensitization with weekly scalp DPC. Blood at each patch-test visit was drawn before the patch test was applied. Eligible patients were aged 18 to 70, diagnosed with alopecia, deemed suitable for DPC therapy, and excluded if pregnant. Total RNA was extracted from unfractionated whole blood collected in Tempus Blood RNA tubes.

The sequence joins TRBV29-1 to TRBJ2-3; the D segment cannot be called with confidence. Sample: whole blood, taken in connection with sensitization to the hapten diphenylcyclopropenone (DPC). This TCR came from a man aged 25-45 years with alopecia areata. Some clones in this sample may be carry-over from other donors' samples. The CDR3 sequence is CSVANGFPDTQYF. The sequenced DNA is TGCAGCGTTGCGAATGGTTTCCCAGATACGCAGTATTTT.